The clone carrying this T cell receptor (beta chain) was counted only a few times. Per germline, CDR1 SNHLY and CDR2 FYNNEI. Between the trimmed V and J ends, which lost 4 bases and 13 bases, there was a span of 17 bases. The CDR3 covers 13 residues. The sample is drawn from a study of blood T cell repertoires in COVID-19. Whole-study context: PBMCs, B-cell-depleted T cells, or T cells were the source of the cDNA or gDNA that made up the material.

Repertoires were generated with immunoSEQ multiplex PCR, while TCRdb's copy carries only in-frame clones and drops some. The sample includes over 50,000 clones, 88% of them seen just once. The sequenced sample was peripheral blood. This clonotype originated in a human donor in a cohort sampled during active COVID-19. The rearrangement uses TRBV2 and TRBJ2-1; TRBD1 might be the D (6 bases). The CDR3 nucleotides read TGTGCCAGCAGTGCGACGGAACAGGGTATCCAGTTCTTC. Translation: CASSATEQGIQFF.